The 20 T cell receptor beta chains in this list originate from one sample, sequenced in a study of Graves' ophthalmopathy and Graves' hyperthyroidism. Investigators amplified TCR beta CDR3 regions from RNA transcripts. Following a first-round RT-PCR that used HTBI primers, a second-round multiplex PCR was carried out. TCRdb reanalysed the multiplex PCR reads using MiXCR and keeps one entry per CDR3 protein. The sample has about 480,000 distinct CDR3 sequences, roughly 14% seen once; the top ten hold 9.8%. Sequenced sample: blood. These receptors originate from a woman aged 25 to 39 with Graves' ophthalmopathy.

This clonotype was counted ten times or more. The genes are TRBV12-3 or TRBV12-4 and TRBJ2-7, with D unresolved. The CDR3 runs to 11 residues. With 6 bases removed from V and 6 bases from J, the gap between germline ends came to 9 bases. The CDR3 here is CASSFSTEQYF. The CDR3 bases are TGTGCCAGCAGCTTCTCGACCGAGCAGTACTTC.

This clonotype appeared many times. This chain connects TRBV7-9 to TRBJ2-5; tentatively, D is TRBD1 or TRBD2 (5 bases each). Germline V lookup: CDR1 SEHNR, CDR2 FQNEAQ (reference sequence). CDR3 length equals 14 residues. V was shortened by 3 bases and J by 5 bases, with 13 bases between the two germline ends. Here the CDR3 DNA reads TGTGCCAGCAGCTTCGGGACGGGACCGGAGACCCAGTACTTC. This codes for CASSFGTGPETQYF.

This clonotype was counted between two and nine times. CDR3 residues: CASSGGLLYEQYF. The CDR3 nucleotides read TGTGCCAGCAGTGGGGGGCTACTCTACGAGCAGTACTTC. V gene TRBV6-2 or TRBV6-3 combines with J gene TRBJ2-7, with D possibly being TRBD1 or TRBD2 (6 bases each). The V end lost 5 bases, the J end lost 3 bases, and 11 bases lay between the germline ends. The germline V gene encodes CDR1 MNHEY and CDR2 SVGEGT. This CDR3 contains 13 residues.

This clonotype has a count of ten or more. The J gene is TRBJ2-7, the V gene TRBV2; D unclear. The germline V and J ends were trimmed by 7 bases and 0 bases, with 16 bases remaining between them. Germline V gene sequence: CDR1 SNHLY, CDR2 FYNNEI. The CDR3 contains 15 residues. The CDR3 here is CASIADPWSSYEQYF. In DNA form, the CDR3 reads TGTGCCAGCATCGCGGACCCCTGGAGCTCCTACGAGCAGTACTTC. Combining the CDR3 with reference TRBV2 and TRBJ2-7 gives the whole variable domain EPEVTQTPSHQVTQMGQEVILRCVPISNHLYFYWYRQILGQKVEFLVSFYNNEISEKSEIFDDQFSVERPDGSNFTLKIRSTKLEDSAMYFCASIADPWSSYEQYFGPGTRLTVT.

This clonotype has just a few counts. The rearrangement links TRBV19 to TRBJ1-5; the match to TRBD1 covers 7 bases. Germline V gene lookup returns CDR1 LNHDA and CDR2 SQIVND (reference sequence). CDR3 length: 16 residues. With V trimmed by 10 bases and J by 0 bases, 12 bases remained unmatched. The CDR3: CATVGARGYSNQPQHF. In nucleotides, the CDR3 is TGTGCCACTGTGGGGGCCAGGGGGTATAGCAATCAGCCCCAGCATTTT.

This clonotype was seen many times. This rearrangement joins TRBV19 to TRBJ2-5, with D uncertain. The V end was cut by 6 bases, the J end by 2 bases, with 10 bases between. CDR1 is LNHDA and CDR2 is SQIVND in the germline V gene (reference sequence). The CDR3 has 13 amino acids. The CDR3 loop is CASRNGRQETQYF. Written as DNA, the CDR3 is TGTGCCAGTAGAAACGGCAGACAAGAGACCCAGTACTTC.

Ten or more counts support this clonotype. The CDR3 is CASSPLTGRPNYGYTF. Written as DNA, the CDR3 is TGCGCCAGCAGCCCCCTGACCGGCAGGCCTAACTATGGCTACACCTTC. The chain recombines TRBV5-1 with TRBJ1-2; D is unclear. The CDR3 runs to 16 residues. The germline V gene encodes CDR1 SGHRS and CDR2 YFSETQ. V was pared by 4 bases and J by 0 bases, with 16 bases between.

This clonotype was counted many times. The rearrangement links TRBV14 to TRBJ2-7; 9 bases fit TRBD1. After removal of 5 bases from V and 3 bases from J, the junction contained 5 bases not matched to a gene. Germline V gene sequence: CDR1 SGHDN, CDR2 FVKESK. The CDR3 contains 14 residues. The CDR3 coding sequence is TGTGCCAGCAGCTTAAACAGGGGGCTCTACGAGCAGTACTTC. Protein: CASSLNRGLYEQYF.

This clonotype was found many times. The chain recombines TRBV15 with TRBJ1-2, with 9 nucleotides matching TRBD1. The CDR3 is made up of 14 amino acids. Germline loops: CDR1 LNHNV, CDR2 YYDKDF (reference sequence). V lost 5 bases to trimming and J lost 4 bases; unmatched junction nucleotides: 5. CDR3: CATSPGDRAYGYTF. The CDR3 DNA reads as TGTGCCACCAGCCCCGGGGACAGGGCCTATGGCTACACCTTC.

This clonotype appeared many times. The chain couples TRBV6-1 to TRBJ1-1; D gene ambiguous. The V end was cut by 3 bases, the J end by 4 bases, with 3 bases between. Per the germline V gene, CDR1 is MNHNS and CDR2 is SASEGT. The CDR3 covers 11 residues. CDR3 sequence reads: CASSDFTEAFF. The CDR3 nucleotides are TGTGCCAGCAGTGACTTCACTGAAGCTTTCTTT.

This clonotype has a count of ten or more. This sequence joins TRBV11-2 and TRBJ2-5, with TRBD2 identical over 9 bases. The CDR3 has 17 amino acids. Germline V lookup: CDR1 SGHAT, CDR2 FQNNGV. With 5 bases clipped from V and 5 bases from J, the junction kept 15 bases outside the gene matches. DNA of the CDR3: TGTGCCAGCAGCGGACATGGGGGACTAGCCGGATGGGAGACCCAGTACTTC. Its protein product is CASSGHGGLAGWETQYF.

Turning to this clonotype: Just one base apart from a much larger clone, this may be a read error. The chain employs TRBV6-1 and TRBJ1-5, with a tentative D call TRBD1 (5 bases). This CDR3 has 14 residues. The germline gives CDR1 MNHNS, CDR2 SASEGT. As DNA, the CDR3 is TGTGCCAGCAGTGAGTGGCAGGGAAATCAGCCCCATCATTTT. Translation: CASSEWQGNQPHHF.

Note on this clonotype: One end of the junction fails to match germline, which may point to a read error. The chain recombines TRBV12-3 or TRBV12-4 with TRBJ1-5; D gene uncertain. The CDR3 length is 16 residues. The CDR3 region is CASSLRQKTGNQPQQF. The CDR3 DNA reads TGTGCCAGCAGTTTACGACAAAAAACGGGCAATCAGCCCCAGCAGTTT.

This clonotype was found many times. The genes are TRBV19 and TRBJ1-2; tentatively, D is TRBD1 (5 bases). This CDR3 has 13 amino acids. V gave up 3 bases and J gave up 5 bases, with 10 bases separating them. Germline-derived CDR1 and CDR2 are LNHDA and SQIVND (reference sequence). The chain's CDR3 is CASSMDTGYGYTF. The CDR3 DNA reads TGTGCCAGTAGTATGGACACCGGATATGGCTACACCTTC.

This clonotype was detected many times. The V call is TRBV30, the J call TRBJ2-7; D remains ambiguous. This CDR3 region has 12 residues. The ends were cut back, 0 bases at V and 1 base at J, with 4 bases in the middle. Germline V lookup: CDR1 GTSNPN, CDR2 SVGIG (reference sequence). In DNA form, the CDR3 reads TGTGCCTGGAGTGTCGCATCCTACGAGCAGTACTTC. It is translated as CAWSVASYEQYF.

This clonotype was seen ten or more times. The V and J genes are TRBV30 and TRBJ2-7; D is perhaps TRBD1 (8 bases). The CDR3 is 13 residues long. Germline lookup yields CDR1 GTSNPN and CDR2 SVGIG (reference sequence). V was trimmed by 4 bases and J by 1 base, leaving 11 bases between them. The CDR3 is CAWNRGGSYEQYF. The CDR3 DNA reads as TGTGCCTGGAACAGGGGGGGGTCCTACGAGCAGTACTTC.

The table lists this clonotype with many counts. The rearrangement joins TRBV4-1 to TRBJ2-5, with 11 bases identical to TRBD2. The CDR3 spans 18 residues. Germline CDR1 MGHRA, CDR2 YSYEKL. J gave up 5 bases and V 4 bases, and 15 bases lay outside the gene matches. The CDR3 coding sequence is TGCGCCAGCAGCCTCTCCCGGCTAGCGGGGGGCCTTATCGAGACCCAGTACTTC. Its translation: CASSLSRLAGGLIETQYF.

This clonotype was picked up a small number of times. The CDR3 bases are TGCGCCAGCAGCCCAAGGACTAGCGGGCCCGGCGGGCAGTACTTC. Translated: CASSPRTSGPGGQYF. The chain combines TRBV5-1 with TRBJ2-7; 11 bases match TRBD2. Germline-derived CDR1 and CDR2 are SGHRS and YFSETQ. V dropped 4 bases and J dropped 9; count of bases not matched to a gene: 12. The CDR3 loop spans 15 amino acids.

This clonotype was found many times. The chain employs TRBV6-1 and TRBJ1-6; D gene ambiguous. From germline, CDR1 is MNHNS and CDR2 SASEGT. V was clipped by 0 bases and J by 8 bases, with 20 bases between them. The CDR3 extends over 18 amino acids. CDR3 coding DNA: TGTGCCAGCAGTGAAGCGGAAGGACCCCTAAGGACCCATTCACCCCTCCACTTT. Its translation: CASSEAEGPLRTHSPLHF.

This clonotype was detected many times. This chain links TRBV20-1 with TRBJ2-5, with D perhaps TRBD2 (6 bases). V was cut by 0 bases and J by 4 bases, with 15 bases left in between. Per germline, CDR1 DFQATT and CDR2 SNEGSKA (reference sequence). This CDR3 has 15 residues. The CDR3, as DNA: TGCAGTGCTAGAGATGGGGGAGGATACGGAGAGACCCAGTACTTC. It translates to CSARDGGGYGETQYF.